The clone carrying this T cell receptor beta chain was observed a handful of times. During its preparation, the TCRbeta library received unique molecular identifiers. Each CDR3 protein gets one entry after TCRdb re-called the PCR reads with MiXCR. Seen here are 420,000 or so distinct CDR3 sequences, roughly 10% observed once, and the top ten hold roughly 5.5%. The CDR3 consists of 17 residues. Germline values: CDR1 LGHDT, CDR2 YNNKEL (reference sequence). The V end was cut by 1 base, the J end by 0 bases, with 10 bases between. The data stem from a study of T-cell reconstitution after alpha-beta-depleted transplantation in children.

The chain uses TRBV3-1 and TRBJ2-6, with D possibly matching TRBD2 (5 bases). This sample comprised PBMCs from the stem cell graft donor, obtained from the stem cell graft. The source is a human donor who donated a stem cell graft to a child with acute myeloid leukemia. This CDR3 reads CASSQVSGGSGANVLTF. DNA for the CDR3: TGTGCCAGCAGCCAAGTCTCAGGAGGCTCTGGGGCCAACGTCCTGACTTTC. Combining the CDR3 with reference TRBV3-1 and TRBJ2-6 gives the whole variable domain DTAVSQTPKYLVTQMGNDKSIKCEQNLGHDTMYWYKQDSKKFLKIMFSYNNKELIINETVPNRFSPKSPDKAHLNLHINSLELGDSAVYFCASSQVSGGSGANVLTFGAGSRLTVL.